A selection of T cell receptor beta chains follows, all from one sample in a study. TCRdb redid the calling of the 5' RACE reads with MiXCR, one entry per CDR3 protein. The sample shows around 57,000 distinct CDR3 sequences, 28% of them seen only once. The source material was tumor-infiltrating memory CD4+ T cells sorted from the breast tumor. Source of these receptors: a female donor with breast cancer. Both conserved end residues are part of each CDR3. D genes are given only for firm matches. Part of the rows lack a size; the others show once, few, many or a class for expanded clones.

v_call	j_call	d_call	clone_size	cdr3_nt	cdr3_aa
TRBV12-3/TRBV12-4	TRBJ1-5	.	once	TGTGCCAGCAGTTTGCAGACCTCCAATCAGCCCCAGCATTTT	CASSLQTSNQPQHF
TRBV5-1	TRBJ2-5	.	.	TGCGCCAGCAGCTTGGGCTCGGGCGGGCAAGAGACCCGGTACTTC	CASSLGSGGQETRYF
TRBV6-5	TRBJ1-1	TRBD1	few	TGTGCCAGCCGCCCAGGGGGGAGGGGGCTTTCGGCTTTCTTT	CASRPGGRGLSAFF
TRBV6-1	TRBJ2-2	TRBD1	once	TGTGCCAGCAGTTTTGACAGGGTGGGCACCGGGGAGCTGTTTTTT	CASSFDRVGTGELFF
TRBV29-1	TRBJ2-3	.	many	TGCAGCGTCCGGGACCGGGAAACAGATACGCAGTATTTT	CSVRDRETDTQYF
TRBV18	TRBJ1-1	TRBD1	few	TGTGCCAGCTCAGGACAGGTGAACACTGAAGCTTTCTTT	CASSGQVNTEAFF
TRBV6-1	TRBJ1-1	.	few	TGTGCCAGCAGGGAGACAGGTGAAGCTTTCTTT	CASRETGEAFF
TRBV5-1	TRBJ2-2	TRBD2	many	TGCGCCAGCAGCTTGACTCTAGCGGGAGTCGCCGGGGAGCTGTTTTTT	CASSLTLAGVAGELFF
TRBV27	TRBJ2-7	TRBD1	.	TGTGCCAGCAGGGACAGGGGCTACGAGCAGTACTTC	CASRDRGYEQYF
TRBV11-1	TRBJ2-5	.	few	TGTGCCAGCAGCTTACATCCCCCACGGACCCAAGAGACCCAGTACTTC	CASSLHPPRTQETQYF
TRBV6-5	TRBJ2-4	.	.	TGTGCCAGCAGTTACGTCGCCCAGGGAGACATTCAGTACTTC	CASSYVAQGDIQYF
TRBV28	TRBJ1-1	.	many	TGTGCCAGCCAACCTCCCCGAGGCAGCCGGGGACACACTGAAGCTTTCTTT	CASQPPRGSRGHTEAFF
TRBV12-3/TRBV12-4	TRBJ2-3	TRBD1	.	TGTGCCAGCAGCCTCGGGACAGGGCCAGATACGCAGTATTTT	CASSLGTGPDTQYF
TRBV6-2/TRBV6-3	TRBJ2-7	.	many	TGTGCCAGCAGTTACTCGAAAGGACCGCGCTACGAGCAGTACTTC	CASSYSKGPRYEQYF
TRBV20-1	TRBJ2-3	TRBD1	.	TGCAGTGTCCCGGGACAGGCTCTGTCAGCAGATACGCAGTATTTT	CSVPGQALSADTQYF
TRBV24-1	TRBJ2-1	.	.	TGTGCCACCAGCCTCGGGCTTCAAGGCGGTGAGCAGTTCTTC	CATSLGLQGGEQFF
TRBV5-1	TRBJ2-2	.	.	TGCGCCAGCAGTCGCGGGTCGAACACCGGGGAGCTGTTTTTT	CASSRGSNTGELFF
TRBV7-9	TRBJ2-2	.	.	TGTGCCAGCAGCTCTAACACCGGGGAGCTGTTTTTT	CASSSNTGELFF
TRBV5-1	TRBJ2-3	TRBD2	once	TGCGCCAGCAGCTTAGGTGGACTAGCGGGGAAGGATACGCAGTATTTT	CASSLGGLAGKDTQYF
TRBV7-2	TRBJ1-2	.	few	TGTGCCAGCAGTTCGGACGGGACTAACTATGGCTACACCTTC	CASSSDGTNYGYTF
TRBV6-2/TRBV6-3	TRBJ2-2	TRBD1	few	TGTGCCAGCACCAGGGGGATACAGGGGGGCACCGGGGAGCTGTTTTTT	CASTRGIQGGTGELFF
TRBV7-3	TRBJ2-7	.	.	TGTGCCAGCAGCTTAATGGGACATACCGAGCAGTACTTC	CASSLMGHTEQYF
TRBV6-1	TRBJ1-1	.	few	TGTGCCAGCAGGGACCGCCCTGGGGGTGAAGCTTTCTTT	CASRDRPGGEAFF
TRBV9	TRBJ2-4	.	.	TGTGCCAGCACTGAAGCCAAAAACATTCAGTACTTC	CASTEAKNIQYF
TRBV4-2	TRBJ2-5	.	.	TGTGCCAGCAGCCAAGATCAAAGCGGAGAGACCCAGTACTTC	CASSQDQSGETQYF
TRBV20-1	TRBJ1-1	TRBD1	.	TGCAGTGCTGACAGGGGCATGAACACTGAAGCTTTCTTT	CSADRGMNTEAFF
TRBV4-1	TRBJ2-5	TRBD2	.	TGCGCCAGCAGCTTCAAGCGGGAGGTCGGGGAGACCCAGTACTTC	CASSFKREVGETQYF
TRBV5-1	TRBJ2-5	TRBD2	.	TGCGCCAGCAGCTTCGGGGGGTTAGAGACCCAGTACTTC	CASSFGGLETQYF
TRBV6-4	TRBJ1-1	.	.	TGTGCCAGCAGCCCACAGAGTATGAACACTGAAGCTTTCTTT	CASSPQSMNTEAFF
TRBV5-1	TRBJ2-1	TRBD2	.	TGCGCCAGCAGCTTGCTGGCGGGGGGGCTCTACAATGAGCAGTTCTTC	CASSLLAGGLYNEQFF
TRBV24-1	TRBJ1-2	.	.	TGTGCCACCAGTGATCGCCGGGGCCTCAACTATGGCTACACCTTC	CATSDRRGLNYGYTF
TRBV2	TRBJ2-2	.	.	TGTGCCAGCAGTTTAGCTGGCGGGGAGCTGTTTTTT	CASSLAGGELFF
TRBV6-2/TRBV6-3	TRBJ2-5	.	.	TGTGCCAGCAGTTCCCCCGTCTCGTCGGGCTCGAGGGAGACCCAGTACTTC	CASSSPVSSGSRETQYF
TRBV6-1	TRBJ1-1	.	.	TGTGCCAGCAGGCGGTATATGAACACTGAAGCTTTCTTT	CASRRYMNTEAFF
TRBV15	TRBJ2-4	TRBD2	.	TGTGCCACCAGCAGAGTTGGGGGACTAGAGAACATTCAGTACTTC	CATSRVGGLENIQYF
TRBV14	TRBJ2-5	.	few	TGTGCCAGCAGCCAAGATGGGCAGACCCAGTACTTC	CASSQDGQTQYF
TRBV5-1	TRBJ2-1	.	many	TGCGCCAGCAGCTTCCGAACCTACAATGAGCAGTTCTTC	CASSFRTYNEQFF
TRBV5-1	TRBJ1-5	.	few	TGCGCCAGCAGCTTGAGCGGGGGTAAGCCCCAGCATTTT	CASSLSGGKPQHF
TRBV3-1	TRBJ1-6	.	.	TGTGCCAGCAGCCCATACGCTGGACCTAATTCACCCCTCCACTTT	CASSPYAGPNSPLHF
TRBV9	TRBJ2-7	TRBD1	.	TGTGCCAGCAGCCCCGGGGAAGGGACAGGGACCTACGAGCAGTACTTC	CASSPGEGTGTYEQYF
TRBV7-9	TRBJ1-4	.	.	TGTGCCAGCAGCTTAGTGGGGCAGGGTGCCTTTAATGAAAAACTGTTTTTT	CASSLVGQGAFNEKLFF
TRBV9	TRBJ1-1	.	.	TGTGCCAGCAGCCACAAGACGGTCCCCCTTTTTCTCTTT	CASSHKTVPLFLF
TRBV5-1	TRBJ1-5	.	few	TGCGCCAGCAGCTTGGGGGATGGTCAGCCCCAGCATTTT	CASSLGDGQPQHF
TRBV12-3/TRBV12-4	TRBJ2-2	TRBD2	.	TGTGCCAGCATGAATAGCGGGAGTTCGTGCACCGGGGAGCTGTTTTTT	CASMNSGSSCTGELFF
TRBV20-1	TRBJ2-5	.	.	TGCAGTGCTCCCCAAATCCAAAGGTGGGAGACCCAGTACTTC	CSAPQIQRWETQYF
TRBV10-3	TRBJ1-2	TRBD1	.	TGTGCCATTGGTTCGCGGGGACAGCCAGCTAACTATGGCTACACCTTC	CAIGSRGQPANYGYTF
TRBV6-2/TRBV6-3	TRBJ1-5	TRBD1	.	TGTGCCAGCAGTTACTCGAGAGGGACAGGGGAGCATTTT	CASSYSRGTGEHF
TRBV20-1	TRBJ2-3	.	few	TGCAGTGCTACTCCGGCAGGAAACACAGATACGCAGTATTTT	CSATPAGNTDTQYF
TRBV4-3	TRBJ1-2	.	.	TGCGCCAGCAGCCCCCTCAGACGTCCTGACTATGGCTACACCTTC	CASSPLRRPDYGYTF
TRBV16	TRBJ1-1	.	.	TGTGCCAGCAGCCGATCGACAGCCATGAACACTGAAGCTTTCTTT	CASSRSTAMNTEAFF
TRBV29-1	TRBJ2-5	.	.	TGCAGCGTTGAAAAGGGGAGGAGTGCCCAAGAGACCCAGTACTTC	CSVEKGRSAQETQYF
TRBV7-6	TRBJ2-7	TRBD1	.	TGTGCCAGCAGCCCGACAGGGGGCGAGCAGTACTTC	CASSPTGGEQYF
TRBV11-1	TRBJ1-6	.	.	TGTGCCAGCAGCTTAAGTGGGGGGAATAATTCACCCCTCCACTTT	CASSLSGGNNSPLHF
TRBV6-1	TRBJ1-1	.	many	TGTGCCAGCAGTTTGGAGGTGTTGAACACTGAAGCTTTCTTT	CASSLEVLNTEAFF
TRBV20-1	TRBJ2-1	TRBD2	few	TGCAGTGCTAGAGCTTATACCGGGACTAGCGGTTACAATGAGCAGTTCTTC	CSARAYTGTSGYNEQFF
TRBV2	TRBJ1-2	.	.	TGTGCCAGCGGCAGGGAGTATGGCTACACCTTC	CASGREYGYTF
TRBV5-1	TRBJ1-1	TRBD1	.	TGCGCCAGCAGCTCGACAGGGGAAGACACTGAAGCTTTCTTT	CASSSTGEDTEAFF
TRBV5-1	TRBJ2-1	.	.	TGCGCCAGCAGCTTCACGGCAGAGGGTGAGCAGTTCTTC	CASSFTAEGEQFF
TRBV5-1	TRBJ2-2	TRBD2	.	TGCGCCAGCAGCCCAAGGACTAGCGGTATCACCGGGGAGCTGTTTTTT	CASSPRTSGITGELFF